Shown below are 5 T cell receptor beta chains from a single sample sequenced in a study of T-cell reconstitution after alpha-beta-depleted transplantation in children. TCRbeta library preparation incorporated unique molecular identifiers. TCRdb processed the PCR reads anew with MiXCR; each CDR3 protein has one entry. The sample shows a few hundred thousand distinct CDR3 sequences, under 15% of them seen only once. Material: PBMCs, mostly from graft donor cells, obtained 360 days after TCRalphabeta/CD19-depleted stem cell transplant. Receptors were obtained from a male patient between 5 and 17 years old who had a stem cell transplant for acute myeloid leukemia, so the T cells may come from the graft donor.

This clonotype was seen only a few times. The V gene is TRBV7-8, the J gene TRBJ2-5, with D possibly being TRBD2 (7 bases). The V and J ends lost 5 bases and 5 bases respectively, with 24 bases between them. This CDR3 spans 17 amino acids. Germline V gene data show CDR1 as SGHVS and CDR2 as FQNEAQ. In DNA form, the CDR3 reads TGTGCCAGCAGCCAAACCCGGGGGGCGGGAGAGGGGGAGACCCAGTACTTC. This gives the protein CASSQTRGAGEGETQYF.

The rearrangement uses TRBV12-3 or TRBV12-4 and TRBJ1-5; D not certain. Trimming shortened V by 1 base and J by 3 bases, and 13 bases separated the two germline ends. This CDR3 is built from 16 residues. In DNA, the CDR3 is TGTGCCAGCAGTTTAGGGAGGGCAGCCCTCAATCAGCCCCAGCATTTT. Protein sequence: CASSLGRAALNQPQHF.

This clonotype was picked up many times. V usage is TRBV28 and J usage is TRBJ2-3; 9 positions match TRBD1. The germline CDR1 and CDR2 sequences are MDHEN and SYDVKM. Losses at the gene ends were 3 bases for V and 5 bases for J; bases not matched to a gene: 9. The CDR3 contains 16 residues. Here the CDR3 reads CASSFSGTGQIDTQYF. The CDR3 DNA sequence: TGTGCCAGCAGTTTCTCCGGGACAGGGCAGATAGATACGCAGTATTTT.

V usage is TRBV11-1 and J usage is TRBJ1-3; D is unresolved. Trimming removed 7 bases at V and 2 bases at J, with 12 bases between. Germline CDR1 SGHAT, CDR2 FQDESV (reference sequence). This CDR3 is 14 amino acids long. The chain's CDR3 is CASILRGTGNTIYF. CDR3 DNA: TGTGCCAGCATCCTGCGGGGAACTGGAAACACCATATATTTT.

The chain's CDR3 is CASSLDGQSYEQYF. DNA of the CDR3: TGTGCCAGCAGTTTGGATGGACAGTCCTACGAGCAGTACTTC. This sequence joins TRBV12-3 or TRBV12-4 and TRBJ2-7; tentative D call: TRBD1 (6 bases). With 3 bases removed from V and 1 base from J, the gap between germline ends came to 10 bases. The CDR3 totals 14 residues.